This T cell receptor (beta chain) is drawn from a study of T cell responses to AZD1222 COVID-19 vaccine. This table comes from immunoSEQ multiplex PCR, and its TCRdb copy is limited to in-frame clones, with some not included. This table has over 150,000 clones, 91% appearing once. The CDR3 contains 15 residues. The germline gives CDR1 SGHTA, CDR2 FQGNSA. To note about this clone: What it binds is unknown.

Findings and limits, study-wide: Per reports, nearly half of all spike-specific TCRs target regions that are unmutated in variants.

The receptor was derived from an adult who received the AZD1222 COVID-19 vaccine. The source was peripheral blood, collected 28 days after the second AZD1222 dose. The chain recombines TRBV7-2 with TRBJ2-1, with 9 bases that match TRBD2. The CDR3: CATTRVAGVGNEQFF. Here the CDR3 DNA reads TGTGCGACCACCAGGGTAGCGGGAGTGGGTAATGAGCAGTTCTTC.